This passage covers 2 T cell receptor beta chains from one sample sequenced in a study of shared clonotypes between healthy human individuals. Clones were read by immunoSEQ multiplex PCR, and TCRdb kept only the in-frame ones, dropping some. Found here are 2.5 million or so clones, just over 90% of them singletons; the top ten hold over 0.12%. Material for sequencing was naive CD4+ T cells sorted from blood. Specified subset: CD45RA+ positively selected. The receptors shown here come from a man younger than 35 in good health.

This chain joins TRBV7-9 and TRBJ2-3, with D uncertain. The V and J ends lost 4 bases and 6 bases respectively, with 11 bases between them. The germline V gene has CDR1 SEHNR and CDR2 FQNEAQ (reference sequence). The CDR3 loop spans 13 amino acids. In DNA, the CDR3 is TGTGCCAGCAGCTCCCCCGATGTCGATACGCAGTATTTT. This translates into CASSSPDVDTQYF.

This clone was seen only once. The J gene is TRBJ2-5, the V gene TRBV7-9, with D possibly being TRBD2 (6 bases). Germline-derived CDR1 and CDR2 are SEHNR and FQNEAQ (reference sequence). The CDR3 is 15 residues long. V lost 4 bases and J 4 bases, leaving 16 bases between the germline ends. CDR3 DNA: TGTGCCAGCAGCTCAGGTACTAGCTTCGGAGAGACCCAGTACTTC. The encoded protein is CASSSGTSFGETQYF.